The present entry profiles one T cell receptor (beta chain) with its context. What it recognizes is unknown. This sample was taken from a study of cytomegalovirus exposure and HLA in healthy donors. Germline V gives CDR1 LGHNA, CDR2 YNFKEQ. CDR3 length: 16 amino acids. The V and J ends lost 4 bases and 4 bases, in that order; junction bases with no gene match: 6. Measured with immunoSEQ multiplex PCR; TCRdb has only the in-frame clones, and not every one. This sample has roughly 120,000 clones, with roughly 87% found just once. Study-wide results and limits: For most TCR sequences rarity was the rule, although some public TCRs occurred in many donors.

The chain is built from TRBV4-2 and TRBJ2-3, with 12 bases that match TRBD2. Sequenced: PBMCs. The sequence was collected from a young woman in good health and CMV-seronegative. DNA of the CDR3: TGTGCCAGCAGCCCACAATCTAGCGGGGGGGCAGATACGCAGTATTTT. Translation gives CASSPQSSGGADTQYF.